The present T cell receptor beta chain was sequenced within a study of T cells in Graves' hyperthyroidism and ophthalmopathy. RNA transcripts yielded amplified TCR beta CDR3 regions. HTBI primers drove first-round RT-PCR of the TCR CDR3. TCRdb reprocessed the multiplex PCR reads via MiXCR and lists one record per CDR3 protein. The data contain hundreds of thousands of distinct CDR3 sequences, less than 25% of them singletons. V was trimmed by 4 bases and J by 3 bases, leaving 19 bases between them. Germline CDR1 and CDR2: SGHRS and YFSETQ. This CDR3 is 17 amino acids long. The chain links TRBV5-1 to TRBJ2-2; D gene uncertain. The sequence came from a man aged 25-45 years with Graves' ophthalmopathy. Sequencing used blood. CDR3 region: CASSLIAVQMDTGELFF. The DNA of the CDR3 is TGCGCCAGCAGCCTGATCGCCGTACAGATGGACACCGGGGAGCTGTTTTTT.